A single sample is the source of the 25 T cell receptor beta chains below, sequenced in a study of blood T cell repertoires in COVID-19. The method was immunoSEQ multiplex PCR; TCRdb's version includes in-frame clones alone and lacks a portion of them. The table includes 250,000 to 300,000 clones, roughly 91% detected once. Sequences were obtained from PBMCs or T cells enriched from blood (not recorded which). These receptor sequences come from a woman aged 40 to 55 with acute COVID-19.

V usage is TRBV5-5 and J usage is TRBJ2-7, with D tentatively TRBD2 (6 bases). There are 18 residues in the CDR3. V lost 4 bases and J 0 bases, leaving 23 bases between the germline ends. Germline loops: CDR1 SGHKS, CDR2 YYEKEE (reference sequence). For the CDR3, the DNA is TGTGCCAGCAGCCCGGGGGTCGGGTCCTCGATGCTCTCCTACGAGCAGTACTTC. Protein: CASSPGVGSSMLSYEQYF.

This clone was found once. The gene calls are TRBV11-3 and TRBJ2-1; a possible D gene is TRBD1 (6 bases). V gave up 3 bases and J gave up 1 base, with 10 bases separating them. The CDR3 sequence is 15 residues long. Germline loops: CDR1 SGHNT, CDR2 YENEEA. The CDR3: CASSLGTGSYNEQFF. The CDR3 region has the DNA TGTGCCAGCAGCTTGGGCACAGGGTCCTACAATGAGCAGTTCTTC.

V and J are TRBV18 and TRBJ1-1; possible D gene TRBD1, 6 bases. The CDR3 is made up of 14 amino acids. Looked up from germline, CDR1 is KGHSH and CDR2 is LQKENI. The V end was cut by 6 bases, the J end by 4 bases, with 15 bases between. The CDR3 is CASSQTDSFTEAFF. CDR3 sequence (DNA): TGTGCCAGCTCCCAGACGGACAGTTTCACTGAAGCTTTCTTT.

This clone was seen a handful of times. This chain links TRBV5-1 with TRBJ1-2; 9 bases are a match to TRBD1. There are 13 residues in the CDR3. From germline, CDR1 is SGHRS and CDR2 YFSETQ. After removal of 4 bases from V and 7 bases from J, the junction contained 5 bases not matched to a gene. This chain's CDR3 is CASSEGTGFGYTF. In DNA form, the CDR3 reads TGCGCCAGCAGCGAAGGGACAGGGTTTGGCTACACCTTC.

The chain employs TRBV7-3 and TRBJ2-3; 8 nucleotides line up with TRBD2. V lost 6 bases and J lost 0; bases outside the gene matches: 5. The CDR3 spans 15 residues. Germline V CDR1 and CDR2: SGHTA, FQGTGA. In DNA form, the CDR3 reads TGTGCCAGCAGTCGGGGGGGCCAGAGCACAGATACGCAGTATTTT. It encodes CASSRGGQSTDTQYF.

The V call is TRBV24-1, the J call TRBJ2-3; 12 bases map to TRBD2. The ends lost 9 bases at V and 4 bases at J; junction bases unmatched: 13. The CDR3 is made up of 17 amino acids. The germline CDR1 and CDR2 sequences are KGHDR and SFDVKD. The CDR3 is CATGGATSGSAPDTQYF. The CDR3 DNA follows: TGTGCCACCGGAGGGGCGACTAGCGGGAGTGCCCCAGATACGCAGTATTTT.

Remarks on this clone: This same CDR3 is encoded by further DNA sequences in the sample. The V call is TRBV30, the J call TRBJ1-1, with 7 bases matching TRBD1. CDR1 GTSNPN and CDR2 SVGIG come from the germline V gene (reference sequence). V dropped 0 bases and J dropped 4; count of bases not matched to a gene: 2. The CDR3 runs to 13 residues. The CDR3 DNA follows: TGTGCCTGGAGTGTATCAGGGGGCACTGAAGCTTTCTTT. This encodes CAWSVSGGTEAFF.

The DNA for the CDR3 is TGTGCCAGTAGTACCCCGGGGGGCGCGAGGACTGAAGCTTTCTTT. Amino acids: CASSTPGGARTEAFF. The chain uses TRBV19 and TRBJ1-1; tentative D call: TRBD1 (6 bases). The germline V gene has CDR1 LNHDA and CDR2 SQIVND (reference sequence). V was clipped by 4 bases and J by 5 bases, with 17 bases between them. The CDR3 is 15 residues long.

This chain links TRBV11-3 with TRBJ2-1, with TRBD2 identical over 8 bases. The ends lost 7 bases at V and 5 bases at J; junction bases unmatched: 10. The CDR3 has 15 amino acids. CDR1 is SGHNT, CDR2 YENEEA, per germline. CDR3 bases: TGTGCCAGCACCCCTCGGGGGACTAGGAACAATGAGCAGTTCTTC. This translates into CASTPRGTRNNEQFF.

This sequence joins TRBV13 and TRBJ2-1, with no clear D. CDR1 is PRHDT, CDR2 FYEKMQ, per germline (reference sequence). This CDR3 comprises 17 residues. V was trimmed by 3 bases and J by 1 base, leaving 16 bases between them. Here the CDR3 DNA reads TGTGCCAGCAGCTTCCTAAAAACCCGGTCTTCCTACAATGAGCAGTTCTTC. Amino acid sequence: CASSFLKTRSSYNEQFF.

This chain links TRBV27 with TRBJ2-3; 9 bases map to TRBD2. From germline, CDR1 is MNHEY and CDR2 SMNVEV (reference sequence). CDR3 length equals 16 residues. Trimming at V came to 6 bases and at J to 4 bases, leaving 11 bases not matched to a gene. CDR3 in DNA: TGTGCCAGCAGCAGGCGGGAGGGCTTTAGGGCAGATACGCAGTATTTT. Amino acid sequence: CASSRREGFRADTQYF.

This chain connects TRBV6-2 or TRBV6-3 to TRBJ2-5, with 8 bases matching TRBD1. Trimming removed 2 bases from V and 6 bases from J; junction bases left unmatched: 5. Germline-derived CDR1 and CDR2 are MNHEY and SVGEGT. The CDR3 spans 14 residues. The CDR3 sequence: CASSYLQGAKTQYF. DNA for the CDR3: TGTGCCAGCAGTTACCTCCAGGGGGCCAAGACCCAGTACTTC.

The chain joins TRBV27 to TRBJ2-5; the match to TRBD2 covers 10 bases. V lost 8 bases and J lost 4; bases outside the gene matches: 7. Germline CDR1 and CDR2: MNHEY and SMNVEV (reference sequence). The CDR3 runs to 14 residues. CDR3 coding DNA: TGTGCCAGCCGTATAGCGGGAGGCGGAGAGACCCAGTACTTC. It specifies CASRIAGGGETQYF.

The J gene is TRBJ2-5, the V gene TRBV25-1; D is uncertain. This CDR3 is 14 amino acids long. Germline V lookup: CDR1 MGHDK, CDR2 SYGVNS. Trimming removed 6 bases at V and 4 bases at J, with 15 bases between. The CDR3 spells CASSPPDFRETQYF. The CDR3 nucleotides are TGTGCCAGCAGCCCCCCCGACTTCAGAGAGACCCAGTACTTC.

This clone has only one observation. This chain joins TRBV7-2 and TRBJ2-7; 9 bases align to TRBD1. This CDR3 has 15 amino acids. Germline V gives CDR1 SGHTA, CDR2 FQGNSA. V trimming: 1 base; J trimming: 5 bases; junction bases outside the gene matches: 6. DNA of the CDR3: TGTGCCAGCAGCTTAGAGGGACAGGGAAGGAACGAGCAGTACTTC. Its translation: CASSLEGQGRNEQYF.

CDR3 DNA: TGCGCCAGCAGCCAAGCGGGACAGGGGGCCTATACCTACGAGCAGTACTTC. This gives the protein CASSQAGQGAYTYEQYF. This rearrangement joins TRBV4-1 to TRBJ2-7, with TRBD1 matching over 12 bases. The V gene's germline CDR1 is MGHRA and CDR2 YSYEKL. With 1 base clipped from V and 2 bases from J, the junction kept 6 bases outside the gene matches. This CDR3 is 17 amino acids long.

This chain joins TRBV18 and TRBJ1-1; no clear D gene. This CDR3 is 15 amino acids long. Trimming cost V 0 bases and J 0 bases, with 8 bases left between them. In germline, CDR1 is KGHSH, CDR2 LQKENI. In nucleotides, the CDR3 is TGTGCCAGCTCACCACCGGAGTCTTTGAACACTGAAGCTTTCTTT. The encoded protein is CASSPPESLNTEAFF.

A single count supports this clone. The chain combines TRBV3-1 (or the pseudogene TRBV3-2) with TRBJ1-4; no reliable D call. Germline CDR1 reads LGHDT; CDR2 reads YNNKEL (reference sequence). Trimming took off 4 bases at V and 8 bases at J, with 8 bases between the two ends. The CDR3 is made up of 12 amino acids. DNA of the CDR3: TGTGCCAGCAGCCTGAGGAACGAAAAACTGTTTTTT. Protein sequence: CASSLRNEKLFF.

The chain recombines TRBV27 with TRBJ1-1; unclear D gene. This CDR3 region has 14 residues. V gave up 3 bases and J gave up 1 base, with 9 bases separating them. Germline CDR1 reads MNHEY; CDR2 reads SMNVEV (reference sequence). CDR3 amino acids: CASSLGTKNTEAFF. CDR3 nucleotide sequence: TGTGCCAGCAGTTTGGGCACGAAGAACACTGAAGCTTTCTTT.

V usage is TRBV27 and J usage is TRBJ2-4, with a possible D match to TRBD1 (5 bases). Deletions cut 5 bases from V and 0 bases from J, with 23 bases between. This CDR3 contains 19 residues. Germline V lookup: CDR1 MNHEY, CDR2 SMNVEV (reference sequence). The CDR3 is CASSPTRFGRGLAKNIQYF. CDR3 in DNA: TGTGCCAGCAGTCCGACTCGGTTTGGTAGGGGATTAGCCAAAAACATTCAGTACTTC.

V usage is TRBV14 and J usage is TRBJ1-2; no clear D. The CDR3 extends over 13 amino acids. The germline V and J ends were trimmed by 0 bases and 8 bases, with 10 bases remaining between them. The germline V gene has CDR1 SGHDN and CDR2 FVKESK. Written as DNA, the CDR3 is TGTGCCAGCAGCCAAGATTCGGTCCGGGGCTACACCTTC. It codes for CASSQDSVRGYTF.

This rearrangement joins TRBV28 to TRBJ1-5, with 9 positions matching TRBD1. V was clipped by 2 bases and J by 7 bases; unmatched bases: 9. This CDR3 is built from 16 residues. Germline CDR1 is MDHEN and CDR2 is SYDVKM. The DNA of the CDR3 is TGTGCCAGCAGTTTAACACTCGGGACAGGGCACCAGCCCCAGCATTTT. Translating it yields CASSLTLGTGHQPQHF.

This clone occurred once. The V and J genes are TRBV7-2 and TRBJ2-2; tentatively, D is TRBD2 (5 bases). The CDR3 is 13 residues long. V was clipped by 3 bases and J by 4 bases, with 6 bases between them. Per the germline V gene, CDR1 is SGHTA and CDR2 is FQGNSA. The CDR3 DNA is TGTGCCAGCAGCTTCGGGGTCACCGGGGAGCTGTTTTTT. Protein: CASSFGVTGELFF.

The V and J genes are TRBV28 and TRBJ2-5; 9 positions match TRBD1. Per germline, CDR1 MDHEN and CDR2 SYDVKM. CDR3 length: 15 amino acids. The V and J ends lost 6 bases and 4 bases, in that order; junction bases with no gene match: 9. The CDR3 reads CASREQGAGGETQYF. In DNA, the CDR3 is TGTGCCAGCAGGGAACAGGGGGCAGGCGGAGAGACCCAGTACTTC.

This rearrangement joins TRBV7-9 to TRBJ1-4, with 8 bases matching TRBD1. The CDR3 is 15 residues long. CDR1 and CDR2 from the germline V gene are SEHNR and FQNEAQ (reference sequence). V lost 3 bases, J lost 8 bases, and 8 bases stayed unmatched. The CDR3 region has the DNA TGTGCCAGCAGCTTCAGGACAGGGCTACGAGAAAAACTGTTTTTT. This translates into CASSFRTGLREKLFF.